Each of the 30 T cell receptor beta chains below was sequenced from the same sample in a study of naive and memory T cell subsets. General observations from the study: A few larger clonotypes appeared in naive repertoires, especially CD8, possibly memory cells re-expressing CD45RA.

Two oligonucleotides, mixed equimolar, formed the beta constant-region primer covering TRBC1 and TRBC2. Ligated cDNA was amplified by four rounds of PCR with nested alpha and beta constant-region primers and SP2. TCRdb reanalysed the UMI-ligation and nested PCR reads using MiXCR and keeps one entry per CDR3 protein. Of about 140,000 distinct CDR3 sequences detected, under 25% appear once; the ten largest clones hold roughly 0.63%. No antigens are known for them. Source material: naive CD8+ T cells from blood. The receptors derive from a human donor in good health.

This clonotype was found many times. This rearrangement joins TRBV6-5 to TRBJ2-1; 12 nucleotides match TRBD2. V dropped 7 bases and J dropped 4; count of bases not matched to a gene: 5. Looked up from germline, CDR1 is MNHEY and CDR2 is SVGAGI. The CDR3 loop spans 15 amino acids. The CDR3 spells CASNPLAGGYNEQFF. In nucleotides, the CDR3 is TGTGCCAGCAATCCACTAGCGGGAGGATACAATGAGCAGTTCTTC.

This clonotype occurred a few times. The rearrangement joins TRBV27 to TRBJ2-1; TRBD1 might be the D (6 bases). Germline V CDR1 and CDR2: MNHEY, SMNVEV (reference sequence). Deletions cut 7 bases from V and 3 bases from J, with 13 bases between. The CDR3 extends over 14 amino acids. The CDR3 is CASKPAGDYNEQFF. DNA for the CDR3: TGTGCCAGCAAGCCCGCAGGGGACTACAATGAGCAGTTCTTC.

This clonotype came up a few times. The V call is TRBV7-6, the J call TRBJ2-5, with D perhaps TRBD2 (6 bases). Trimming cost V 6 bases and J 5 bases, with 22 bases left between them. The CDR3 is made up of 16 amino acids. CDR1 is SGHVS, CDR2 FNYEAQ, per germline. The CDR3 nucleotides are TGTGCCAGCAGTCCAGCAGGAGGGGCGGAGAGGGAGACCCAGTACTTC. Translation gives CASSPAGGAERETQYF.

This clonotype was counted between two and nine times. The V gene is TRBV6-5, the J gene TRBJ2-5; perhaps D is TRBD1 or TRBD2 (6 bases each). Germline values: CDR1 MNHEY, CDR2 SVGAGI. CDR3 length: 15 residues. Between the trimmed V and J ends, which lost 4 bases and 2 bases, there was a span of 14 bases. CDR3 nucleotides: TGTGCCAGCAGTTCCAGGGAAGGGGGGCAAGAGACCCAGTACTTC. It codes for CASSSREGGQETQYF.

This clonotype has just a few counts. CDR3: CASSQYRDPERDTQYF. DNA for the CDR3: TGCGCCAGCAGCCAATACCGGGACCCAGAACGGGATACGCAGTATTTT. The chain joins TRBV5-1 to TRBJ2-3, with D perhaps being TRBD1 or TRBD2 (5 bases each). Trimming took 4 bases from V and 6 from J, leaving 21 bases between them. Germline CDR1 and CDR2: SGHRS and YFSETQ. The CDR3 loop spans 16 amino acids.

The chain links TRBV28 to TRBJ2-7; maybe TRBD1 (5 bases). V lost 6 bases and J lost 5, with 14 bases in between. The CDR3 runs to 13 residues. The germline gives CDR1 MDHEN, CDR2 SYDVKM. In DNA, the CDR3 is TGTGCCAGCAGAGGGGATACGGGCCACGAGCAGTACTTC. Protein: CASRGDTGHEQYF. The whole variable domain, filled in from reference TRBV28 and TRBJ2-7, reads DVKVTQSSRYLVKRTGEKVFLECVQDMDHENMFWYRQDPGLGLRLIYFSYDVKMKEKGDIPEGYSVSREKKERFSLILESASTNQTSMYLCASRGDTGHEQYFGPGTRLTVT.

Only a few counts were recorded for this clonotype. The chain's CDR3 is CASSESPGETQYF. In DNA form, the CDR3 reads TGTGCCAGCAGTGAGAGTCCCGGGGAGACCCAGTACTTC. V gene TRBV2 combines with J gene TRBJ2-5; D uncertain. Germline V CDR1 and CDR2: SNHLY, FYNNEI. CDR3 length equals 13 residues. Trimming took 3 bases from V and 5 from J, leaving 10 bases between them.

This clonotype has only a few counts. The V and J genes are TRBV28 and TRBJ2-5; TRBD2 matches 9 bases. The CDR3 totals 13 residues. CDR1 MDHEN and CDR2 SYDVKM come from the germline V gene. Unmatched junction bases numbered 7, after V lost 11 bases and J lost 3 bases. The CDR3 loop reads CAHGSSGKETQYF. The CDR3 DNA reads TGTGCCCACGGGTCTAGCGGGAAAGAGACCCAGTACTTC.

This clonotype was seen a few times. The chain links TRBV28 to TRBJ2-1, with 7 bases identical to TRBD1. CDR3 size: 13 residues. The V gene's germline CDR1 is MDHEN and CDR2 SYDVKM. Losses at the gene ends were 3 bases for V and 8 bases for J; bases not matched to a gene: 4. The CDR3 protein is CASSFQGVDEQFF. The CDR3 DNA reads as TGTGCCAGCAGTTTTCAGGGGGTAGATGAGCAGTTCTTC.

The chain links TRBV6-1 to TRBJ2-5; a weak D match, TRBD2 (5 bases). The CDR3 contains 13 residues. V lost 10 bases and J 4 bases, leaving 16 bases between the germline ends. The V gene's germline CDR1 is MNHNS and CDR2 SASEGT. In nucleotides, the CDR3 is TGTGCCACAAGAGGGCTCTTCTTAGAGACCCAGTACTTC. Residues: CATRGLFLETQYF.

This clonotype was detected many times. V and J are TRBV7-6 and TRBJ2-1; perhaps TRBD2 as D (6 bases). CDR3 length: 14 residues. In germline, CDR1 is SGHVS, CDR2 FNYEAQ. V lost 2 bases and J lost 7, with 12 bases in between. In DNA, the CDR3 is TGTGCCAGCAGCTTATTGCGGGATCTTAATGAGCAGTTCTTC. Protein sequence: CASSLLRDLNEQFF.

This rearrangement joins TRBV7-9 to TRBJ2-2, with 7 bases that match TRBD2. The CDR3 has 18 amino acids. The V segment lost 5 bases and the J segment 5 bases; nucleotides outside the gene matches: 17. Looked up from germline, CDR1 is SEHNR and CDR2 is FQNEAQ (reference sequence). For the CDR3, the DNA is TGTGCCAGCAGCCCACCATTGGATAGGGGAGGGCGGACCGGGGAGCTGTTTTTT. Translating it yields CASSPPLDRGGRTGELFF.

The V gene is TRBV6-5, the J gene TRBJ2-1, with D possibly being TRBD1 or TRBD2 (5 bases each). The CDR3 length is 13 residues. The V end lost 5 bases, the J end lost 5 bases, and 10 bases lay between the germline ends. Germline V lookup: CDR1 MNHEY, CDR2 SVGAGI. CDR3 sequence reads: CASSRGPNNEQFF. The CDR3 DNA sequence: TGTGCCAGCAGTCGGGGCCCTAACAATGAGCAGTTCTTC.

CDR3 sequence: CASSDRVGDTQYF. As DNA, the CDR3 is TGTGCCAGCTCGGACAGGGTTGGAGATACGCAGTATTTT. The J gene is TRBJ2-3, the V gene TRBV13, with TRBD1 matching 8 bases. This CDR3 is 13 amino acids long. The V gene's germline CDR1 is PRHDT and CDR2 FYEKMQ (reference sequence). V shed 8 bases and J 5 bases; nucleotides not matched to a gene: 6.

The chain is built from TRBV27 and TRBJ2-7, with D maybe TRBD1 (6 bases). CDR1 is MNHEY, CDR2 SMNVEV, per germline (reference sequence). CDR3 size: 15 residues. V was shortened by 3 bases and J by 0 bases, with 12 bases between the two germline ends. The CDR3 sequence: CASSFADSSSYEQYF. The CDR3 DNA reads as TGTGCCAGCAGTTTTGCGGACAGCAGCTCCTACGAGCAGTACTTC.

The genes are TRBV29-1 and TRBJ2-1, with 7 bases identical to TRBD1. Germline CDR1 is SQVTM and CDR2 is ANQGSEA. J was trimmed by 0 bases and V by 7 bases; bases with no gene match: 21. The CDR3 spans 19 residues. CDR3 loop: CSAPDETGKIRSSYNEQFF. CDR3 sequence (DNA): TGCAGCGCCCCGGACGAGACAGGGAAGATTAGGAGCTCCTACAATGAGCAGTTCTTC.

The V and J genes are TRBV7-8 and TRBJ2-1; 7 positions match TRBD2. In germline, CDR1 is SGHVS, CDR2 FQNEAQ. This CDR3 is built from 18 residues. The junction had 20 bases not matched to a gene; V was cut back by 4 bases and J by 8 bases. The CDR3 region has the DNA TGTGCCAGCAGCTCCGAGCGAGGGGCGGGAGTAACTATCGATGAGCAGTTCTTC. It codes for CASSSERGAGVTIDEQFF.

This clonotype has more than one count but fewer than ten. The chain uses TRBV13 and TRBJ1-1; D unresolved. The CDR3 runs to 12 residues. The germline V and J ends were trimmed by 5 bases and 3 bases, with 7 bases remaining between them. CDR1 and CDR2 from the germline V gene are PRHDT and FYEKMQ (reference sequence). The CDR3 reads CASSPPYTEAFF. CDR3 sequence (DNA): TGTGCCAGCAGCCCTCCCTACACTGAAGCTTTCTTT.

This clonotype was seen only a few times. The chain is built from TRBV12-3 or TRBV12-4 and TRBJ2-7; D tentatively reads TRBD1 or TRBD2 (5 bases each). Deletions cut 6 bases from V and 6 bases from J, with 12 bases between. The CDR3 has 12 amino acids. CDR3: CASRGVGGEQYF. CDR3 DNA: TGTGCCAGCAGGGGGGTTGGAGGCGAGCAGTACTTC.

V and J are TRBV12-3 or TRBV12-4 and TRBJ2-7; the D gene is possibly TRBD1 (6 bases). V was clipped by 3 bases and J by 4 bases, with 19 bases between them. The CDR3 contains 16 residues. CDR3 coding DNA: TGTGCCAGCAGTTTCCCGATTCTTGGGGGCTTTTACGAGCAGTACTTC. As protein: CASSFPILGGFYEQYF.

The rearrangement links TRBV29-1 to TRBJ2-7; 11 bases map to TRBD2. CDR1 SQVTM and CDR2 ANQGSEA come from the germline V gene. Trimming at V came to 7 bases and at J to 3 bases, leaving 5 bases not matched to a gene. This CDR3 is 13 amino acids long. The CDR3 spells CSGVGLADYEQYF. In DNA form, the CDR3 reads TGCAGCGGAGTGGGACTAGCGGACTACGAGCAGTACTTC.

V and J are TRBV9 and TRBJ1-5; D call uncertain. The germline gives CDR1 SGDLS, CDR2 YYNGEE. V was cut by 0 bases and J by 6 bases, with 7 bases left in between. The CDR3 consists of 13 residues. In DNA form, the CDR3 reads TGTGCCAGCAGCGTAGTTGTGGTTCAGCCCCAGCATTTT. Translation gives CASSVVVVQPQHF.

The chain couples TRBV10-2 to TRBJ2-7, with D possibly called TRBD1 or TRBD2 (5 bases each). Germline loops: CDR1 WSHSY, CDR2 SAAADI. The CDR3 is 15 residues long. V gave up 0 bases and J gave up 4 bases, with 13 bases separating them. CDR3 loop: CASSESGVASYEQYF. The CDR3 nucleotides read TGCGCCAGCAGTGAGTCGGGGGTAGCGAGTTACGAGCAGTACTTC.

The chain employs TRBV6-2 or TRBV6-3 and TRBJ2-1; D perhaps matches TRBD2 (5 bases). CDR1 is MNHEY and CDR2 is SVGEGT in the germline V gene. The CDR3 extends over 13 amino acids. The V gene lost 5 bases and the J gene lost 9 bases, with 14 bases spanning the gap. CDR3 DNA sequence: TGTGCCAGCAGTCCGACCGGTCGGGGTGAGCAGTTCTTC. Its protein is CASSPTGRGEQFF.

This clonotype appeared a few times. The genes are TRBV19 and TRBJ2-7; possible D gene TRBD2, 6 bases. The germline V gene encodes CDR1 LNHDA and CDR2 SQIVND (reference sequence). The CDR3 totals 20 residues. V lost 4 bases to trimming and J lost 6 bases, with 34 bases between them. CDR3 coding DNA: TGTGCCAGTAGTACCACCAATGGAGGGAACGTAAAGGATCCCTACGGCGAGCAGTACTTC. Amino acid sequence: CASSTTNGGNVKDPYGEQYF.

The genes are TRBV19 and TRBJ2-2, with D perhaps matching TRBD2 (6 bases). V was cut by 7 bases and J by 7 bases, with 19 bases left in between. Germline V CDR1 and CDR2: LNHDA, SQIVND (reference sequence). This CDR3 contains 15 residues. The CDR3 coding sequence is TGTGCCAGTAATATCTCCGGGACTGGAAACGGGGAGCTGTTTTTT. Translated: CASNISGTGNGELFF.

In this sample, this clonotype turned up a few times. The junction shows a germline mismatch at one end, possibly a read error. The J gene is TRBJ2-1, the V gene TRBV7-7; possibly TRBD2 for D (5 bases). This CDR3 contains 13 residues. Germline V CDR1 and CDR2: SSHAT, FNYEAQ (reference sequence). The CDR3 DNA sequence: TGTGCTAGCAGCTTAGCCCGGGGTAATGAGCAGTTCTTC. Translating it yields CASSLARGNEQFF.

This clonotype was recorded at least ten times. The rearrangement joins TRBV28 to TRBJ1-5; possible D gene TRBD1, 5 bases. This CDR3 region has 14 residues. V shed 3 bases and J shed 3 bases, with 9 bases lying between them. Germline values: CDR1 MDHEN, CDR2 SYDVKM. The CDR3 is CASSFQGDNQPQHF. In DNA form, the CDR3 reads TGTGCCAGCAGTTTTCAGGGCGACAATCAGCCCCAGCATTTT. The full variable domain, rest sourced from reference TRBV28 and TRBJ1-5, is DVKVTQSSRYLVKRTGEKVFLECVQDMDHENMFWYRQDPGLGLRLIYFSYDVKMKEKGDIPEGYSVSREKKERFSLILESASTNQTSMYLCASSFQGDNQPQHFGDGTRLSIL.

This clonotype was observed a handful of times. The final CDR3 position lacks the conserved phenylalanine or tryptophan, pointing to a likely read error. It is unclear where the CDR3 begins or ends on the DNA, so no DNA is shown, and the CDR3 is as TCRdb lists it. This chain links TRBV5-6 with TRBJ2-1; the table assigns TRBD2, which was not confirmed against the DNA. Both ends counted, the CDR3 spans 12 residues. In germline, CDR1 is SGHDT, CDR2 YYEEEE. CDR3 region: CASSLGGSRAWV.

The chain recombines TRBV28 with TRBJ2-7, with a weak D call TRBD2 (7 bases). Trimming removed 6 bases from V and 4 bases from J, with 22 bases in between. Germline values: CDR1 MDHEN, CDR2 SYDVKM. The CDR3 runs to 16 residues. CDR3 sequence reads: CASRPPGGRVVYEQYF. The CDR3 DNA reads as TGTGCCAGCAGGCCCCCCGGGGGGCGGGTTGTATACGAGCAGTACTTC.